There are many counts of the clone carrying this TCR beta chain. This library used around 400 ng RNA and molecular barcoded adaptors spanning alpha/delta and beta/gamma chains. TCRdb independently ran MiXCR on the reads; one entry per CDR3 protein. The sample holds about 90,000 distinct CDR3 sequences; approximately 13% are singletons and the top ten take about 15%. This entry belongs to a study of read filtering for tumor transcriptome and immune sequencing. Overall study context: TCR-mapped reads were about 3.5 to 10.27 million with IR-seq versus about 85 to 1,300 with RNA-seq.

This CDR3 is built from 16 residues. The ends were cut back, 5 bases at V and 0 bases at J, with 14 bases in the middle. Per the germline V gene, CDR1 is SGHVS and CDR2 is FQNEAQ. The specimen was a population of CD138-negative cells sorted from bone marrow. The chain has TRBV7-8 and TRBJ2-1; D perhaps matches TRBD2 (5 bases). The TCR was taken from a donor at least 40 years old with multiple myeloma. CDR3 in amino acids: CASSAGLISSYNEQFF. Here the CDR3 DNA reads TGTGCCAGCAGCGCCGGACTGATTAGCTCCTACAATGAGCAGTTCTTC.